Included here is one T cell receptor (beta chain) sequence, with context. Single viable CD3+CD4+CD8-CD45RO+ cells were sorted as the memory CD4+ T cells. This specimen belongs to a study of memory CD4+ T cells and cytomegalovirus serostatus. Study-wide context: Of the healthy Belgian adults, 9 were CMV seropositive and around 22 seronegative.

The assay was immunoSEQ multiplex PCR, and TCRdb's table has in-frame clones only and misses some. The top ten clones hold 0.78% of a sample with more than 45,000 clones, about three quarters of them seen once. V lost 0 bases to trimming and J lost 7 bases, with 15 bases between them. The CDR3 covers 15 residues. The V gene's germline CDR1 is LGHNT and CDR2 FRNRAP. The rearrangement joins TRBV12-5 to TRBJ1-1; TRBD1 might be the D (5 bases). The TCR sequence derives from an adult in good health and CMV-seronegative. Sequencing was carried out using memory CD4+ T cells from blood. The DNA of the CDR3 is TGTGCTAGTGGTTTGGTACTGGCAGGGACCGTTGAAGCTTTCTTT. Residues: CASGLVLAGTVEAFF.